These 11 T cell receptor beta chains were all obtained from the same sample, sequenced in a study of blood T cell repertoires in COVID-19. Profiled with immunoSEQ multiplex PCR; TCRdb holds only in-frame clones, not every one. The sample lists 70,000 or so clones, roughly 79% occurring once. Sequencing was carried out using peripheral blood. The receptor set was obtained from a man in his sixties or seventies with acute or convalescent COVID-19.

In the case of this clone: At one boundary the junction diverges from the germline segment, which might be a read error. This rearrangement joins TRBV10-3 to TRBJ1-3; a weak D match, TRBD1 (5 bases). Germline V CDR1 and CDR2: ENHRY, SYGVKD. CDR3 length: 16 residues. The CDR3 is CAIRESPGEGLNTIYF. As DNA, the CDR3 is TGTGCCATCAGGGAGTCCCCGGGGGAAGGTTTAAACACCATATATTTT.

The genes are TRBV19 and TRBJ1-4, with 7 bases fitting TRBD1. The length of the CDR3 is 16 residues. CDR1 LNHDA and CDR2 SQIVND come from the germline V gene (reference sequence). With 5 bases clipped from V and 6 bases from J, the junction kept 12 bases outside the gene matches. The CDR3 protein is CASSPLLGTVDEKLFF. In DNA form, the CDR3 reads TGTGCCAGTAGTCCCCTCCTTGGGACAGTGGATGAAAAACTGTTTTTT.

This clone was detected a few times. This chain uses TRBV11-2 with TRBJ1-1, with TRBD1 identical over 9 bases. With V trimmed by 7 bases and J by 5 bases, 8 bases remained unmatched. Germline assignment: CDR1 SGHAT and CDR2 FQNNGV. The CDR3 covers 14 residues. The CDR3 is CASTAQGAGTEAFF. In DNA form, the CDR3 reads TGTGCCAGCACCGCACAGGGGGCTGGGACTGAAGCTTTCTTT.

The J gene is TRBJ2-7, the V gene TRBV28, with 7 nucleotides matching TRBD1. Per germline, CDR1 MDHEN and CDR2 SYDVKM. The V gene end was trimmed by 6 bases and the J gene end by 4 bases; junction bases not matched to a gene: 3. There are 12 residues in the CDR3. CDR3 DNA sequence: TGTGCCAGCAGGGACAGGACGTACGAGCAGTACTTC. Its translation is CASRDRTYEQYF.

The CDR3 bases are TGTGCCAGCAGTCGACAGAATAAGCAGTTCTTC. Translated: CASSRQNKQFF. V usage is TRBV6-2 or TRBV6-3 and J usage is TRBJ2-1; D perhaps matches TRBD1 (5 bases). The V and J ends lost 5 bases and 11 bases respectively, with 10 bases between them. The CDR3 runs to 11 residues. Germline CDR1 reads MNHEY; CDR2 reads SVGEGT.

The chain combines TRBV6-6 with TRBJ2-1; TRBD2 is a possible D gene (5 bases). V lost 6 bases and J lost 8, with 20 bases in between. The CDR3 has 15 amino acids. CDR1 and CDR2 from the germline V gene are MNHNY and SVGAGI (reference sequence). CDR3 sequence reads: CASRVSGGRGDEQFF. The CDR3 coding sequence is TGTGCCAGCAGGGTCAGTGGTGGGAGAGGTGATGAGCAGTTCTTC.

V gene TRBV19 combines with J gene TRBJ2-2; no clear D. The V end was cut by 5 bases, the J end by 6 bases, with 7 bases between. Germline lookup yields CDR1 LNHDA and CDR2 SQIVND (reference sequence). The CDR3 has 12 residues. The CDR3 DNA is TGTGCCAGTAGTTCCCGGGCCGGGGAGCTGTTTTTT. Protein: CASSSRAGELFF.

This chain links TRBV7-3 with TRBJ1-1; D gene unclear. CDR3 size: 15 residues. CDR1 is SGHTA and CDR2 is FQGTGA in the germline V gene. V gave up 2 bases and J gave up 0 bases, with 10 bases separating them. CDR3 protein: CASSLDGRMNTEAFF. For the CDR3, the DNA is TGTGCCAGCAGCTTAGACGGCAGGATGAACACTGAAGCTTTCTTT. The entire variable domain, with the rest obtained from reference TRBV7-3 and TRBJ1-1, is as follows: GAGVSQTPSNKVTEKGKYVELRCDPISGHTALYWYRQSLGQGPEFLIYFQGTGAADDSGLPNDRFFAVRPEGSVSTLKIQRTERGDSAVYLCASSLDGRMNTEAFFGQGTRLTVV.

The rearrangement joins TRBV15 to TRBJ1-6, with TRBD1 matching 8 bases. The CDR3 spans 15 residues. The junction had 6 bases not matched to a gene; V was cut back by 5 bases and J by 6 bases. Germline CDR1 is LNHNV and CDR2 is YYDKDF (reference sequence). This CDR3 is CATSWGTGFNSPLHF. For the CDR3, the DNA is TGTGCCACCAGCTGGGGGACAGGTTTTAATTCACCCCTCCACTTT.

The rearrangement joins TRBV27 to TRBJ1-6; 12 bases match TRBD1. Trimming took 0 bases from V and 14 from J; bases not matched to a gene: 11. CDR1 and CDR2 (germline): MNHEY, SMNVEV (reference sequence). The CDR3 spans 17 residues. The CDR3 region has the DNA TGTGCCAGCAGTTTATCCCGCTCCGGGACAGGGGGCCGGGCCCTCCACTTT. Its protein is CASSLSRSGTGGRALHF.

J is TRBJ2-2 and V is TRBV10-3; 8 bases fit TRBD2. The germline CDR1 and CDR2 sequences are ENHRY and SYGVKD. Trimming removed 6 bases from V and 0 bases from J; junction bases left unmatched: 9. The CDR3 is made up of 17 amino acids. The CDR3 region has the DNA TGTGCCATCAGGAAAATCATAGCGGGATCGAACACCGGGGAGCTGTTTTTT. Amino acid sequence: CAIRKIIAGSNTGELFF.